A single sample is the source of the 29 T cell receptor beta chains below, sequenced in a study of blood T cells in healthy people across ages. Then a second PCR, running roughly 7 to 11 cycles, was carried out with a sample-barcoded 5' primer and a J-beta primer mix. Each CDR3 protein gets one entry after TCRdb re-called the 5' RACE reads with MiXCR. In the table there are about 1.6 million distinct CDR3 sequences, 34% of which are singletons. The sequenced sample was blood. All receptors derive from a woman aged 30 to 39 in good health.

The genes are TRBV30 and TRBJ2-2; D is possibly TRBD1 (6 bases). V lost 3 bases, J lost 1 base, and 6 bases lay in between. CDR1 and CDR2 from the germline V gene are GTSNPN and SVGIG (reference sequence). This CDR3 has 13 residues. CDR3 bases: TGTGCCTGGAGGGGACAGAACACCGGGGAGCTGTTTTTT. It yields the protein CAWRGQNTGELFF.

The chain links TRBV7-8 to TRBJ1-1; D not resolved. Trimming pared 8 bases from V and 5 bases from J, leaving 12 bases between. This CDR3 comprises 12 residues. Germline V gene lookup returns CDR1 SGHVS and CDR2 FQNEAQ. Here the CDR3 reads CASGTFTTEAFF. CDR3 in DNA: TGTGCCAGCGGAACCTTTACGACTGAAGCTTTCTTT.

This clonotype has just a few counts. The DNA of the CDR3 is TGTGCCAGCAGCTTTCAGGGGGCCGGGAGAGAGACCCAGTACTTC. Translated, it gives CASSFQGAGRETQYF. The chain couples TRBV9 to TRBJ2-5; 8 bases are a match to TRBD1. This CDR3 spans 15 amino acids. V shed 4 bases and J 4 bases; nucleotides not matched to a gene: 9. Germline CDR1 SGDLS, CDR2 YYNGEE.

The rearrangement joins TRBV3-1 to TRBJ2-7, with 11 positions matching TRBD2. The CDR3 spans 16 residues. In germline, CDR1 is LGHDT, CDR2 YNNKEL (reference sequence). V trimming: 0 bases; J trimming: 3 bases; junction bases outside the gene matches: 4. The CDR3, as DNA: TGTGCCAGCAGCCAAGAGACTAGCGGGAAAATCTACGAGCAGTACTTC. Translated: CASSQETSGKIYEQYF.

The chain joins TRBV28 to TRBJ2-7; D possibly matches TRBD1 or TRBD2 (5 bases each). The germline CDR1 and CDR2 sequences are MDHEN and SYDVKM. Deletions cut 10 bases from V and 7 bases from J, with 14 bases between. The CDR3 totals 11 residues. CDR3 in amino acids: CATWGIGEQYF. The CDR3 DNA sequence: TGTGCCACCTGGGGGATCGGGGAGCAGTACTTC.

This chain uses TRBV5-1 with TRBJ2-6; no clear D gene. V was pared by 1 base and J by 2 bases, with 13 bases between. The CDR3 runs 17 residues. Germline CDR1 SGHRS, CDR2 YFSETQ. The DNA of the CDR3 is TGCGCCAGCAGCTTGACCTTAGTGAACACTGGGGCCAACGTCCTGACTTTC. Its translation is CASSLTLVNTGANVLTF.

This clonotype is a singleton in its sample. The rearrangement uses TRBV6-1 and TRBJ1-1; D uncertain. The CDR3 loop spans 13 amino acids. Trimming pared 3 bases from V and 11 bases from J, leaving 16 bases between. CDR1 MNHNS and CDR2 SASEGT come from the germline V gene. The DNA for the CDR3 is TGTGCCAGCAGTGATAAGGGCATTGGGCAGGCTTTCTTT. Translation: CASSDKGIGQAFF.

Only a few counts were recorded for this clonotype. The chain recombines TRBV20-1 with TRBJ2-1; TRBD2 matches 12 bases. The CDR3 loop spans 16 amino acids. The germline V gene has CDR1 DFQATT and CDR2 SNEGSKA (reference sequence). The junction had 4 bases not matched to a gene; V was cut back by 2 bases and J by 2 bases. CDR3 in DNA: TGCAGTGCTAGACGCCCTAGCGGGAGGGCCTACAATGAGCAGTTCTTC. Translation: CSARRPSGRAYNEQFF.

Concerning this clonotype itself: A read error is possible here, since a much larger clone lies one base away. The V call is TRBV4-1, the J call TRBJ2-7; D is perhaps TRBD1 or TRBD2 (6 bases each). CDR3 length equals 15 residues. The germline gives CDR1 MGHRA, CDR2 YSYEKL. Here the CDR3 DNA reads TGCACCAGCAGCCAAGAAGGGGGGTACTCCTACGAGCAGTACTTC. As protein: CTSSQEGGYSYEQYF.

V and J are TRBV6-5 and TRBJ1-6; D might be TRBD1 (5 bases). The CDR3 consists of 17 residues. Trimming removed 6 bases at V and 4 bases at J, with 19 bases between. Germline lookup yields CDR1 MNHEY and CDR2 SVGAGI. In DNA, the CDR3 is TGTGCCAGCAGGCTACTCCGGGACGGTGGATATAATTCACCCCTCCACTTT. This translates into CASRLLRDGGYNSPLHF.

The CDR3 protein is CASSLDGAATGQETQYF. Here the CDR3 DNA reads TGTGCCAGCAGCTTAGATGGGGCAGCGACGGGTCAAGAGACCCAGTACTTC. V is TRBV7-8 and J is TRBJ2-5, with D possibly TRBD1 on 5 matching bases. V shed 1 base and J shed 2 bases, with 17 bases lying between them. This CDR3 spans 17 amino acids. Germline CDR1 reads SGHVS; CDR2 reads FQNEAQ.

The chain has TRBV5-1 and TRBJ2-3; D is unresolved. Germline values: CDR1 SGHRS, CDR2 YFSETQ. The CDR3 sequence is 12 residues long. Trimming stripped 0 bases from V and 10 bases from J, with 9 bases between. DNA of the CDR3: TGCGCCAGCAGCTTGGAACTCTGGCCGCAGTATTTT. Translation gives CASSLELWPQYF.

This clonotype turned up a few times. This sequence joins TRBV6-1 and TRBJ2-3; 10 bases match TRBD2. The CDR3 spans 14 residues. V lost 8 bases, J lost 1 base, and 3 bases stayed unmatched. The germline V gene encodes CDR1 MNHNS and CDR2 SASEGT. The CDR3 DNA reads as TGTGCCAGCCTAGGGACTAGCGGCACAGATACGCAGTATTTT. This codes for CASLGTSGTDTQYF.

The chain couples TRBV7-3 to TRBJ2-5; TRBD2 matches at 8 bases. The CDR3 is 15 residues long. Germline assignment: CDR1 SGHTA and CDR2 FQGTGA. The V gene end was trimmed by 5 bases and the J gene end by 3 bases; junction bases not matched to a gene: 8. The CDR3 protein is CASSRGGRAKETQYF. The CDR3 DNA reads TGTGCCAGCAGCCGGGGGGGCCGGGCCAAAGAGACCCAGTACTTC.

This clonotype was recorded at least ten times. This CDR3 reads CSARDLGTSGSNEQYF. The CDR3 DNA sequence: TGCAGTGCTAGAGATCTTGGGACTAGCGGGAGCAACGAGCAGTACTTC. This rearrangement joins TRBV20-1 to TRBJ2-7; 14 nucleotides line up with TRBD2. CDR1 is DFQATT and CDR2 is SNEGSKA in the germline V gene (reference sequence). The CDR3 has 16 amino acids. J was trimmed by 5 bases and V by 0 bases; bases with no gene match: 6.

The table lists this clonotype with a few counts. The chain combines TRBV5-1 with TRBJ2-1; TRBD2 matches at 8 bases. CDR3 size: 17 residues. V dropped 3 bases and J dropped 0; count of bases not matched to a gene: 8. The V gene's germline CDR1 is SGHRS and CDR2 YFSETQ. CDR3 nucleotide sequence: TGCGCCAGCAGCTCCCGGACTAGCTTTAGCTCCTACAATGAGCAGTTCTTC. The encoded protein is CASSSRTSFSSYNEQFF.

V is TRBV11-2 and J is TRBJ2-7, with D unclear. The germline V gene encodes CDR1 SGHAT and CDR2 FQNNGV. The CDR3 totals 14 residues. V was clipped by 4 bases and J by 0 bases, with 10 bases between them. CDR3 sequence (DNA): TGTGCCAGCAGCTCCTACCGATCCTCCTACGAGCAGTACTTC. Its translation is CASSSYRSSYEQYF.

This clonotype has just a few counts. The J gene is TRBJ2-1, the V gene TRBV20-1; 13 nucleotides agree with TRBD2. The V and J ends lost 6 bases and 7 bases, in that order; junction bases with no gene match: 15. The CDR3 contains 17 residues. Germline V gene sequence: CDR1 DFQATT, CDR2 SNEGSKA (reference sequence). The CDR3 protein is CSALGTSGTASRNEQFF. The CDR3, as DNA: TGCAGTGCCCTCGGGACTAGCGGGACTGCGAGTCGGAATGAGCAGTTCTTC.

This clonotype was recorded many times. V gene TRBV7-2 combines with J gene TRBJ2-1, with D possibly TRBD2 on 6 matching bases. The CDR3 spans 11 residues. V was pared by 6 bases and J by 8 bases, with 8 bases between. Per the germline V gene, CDR1 is SGHTA and CDR2 is FQGNSA. CDR3 coding DNA: TGTGCCAGCAGTTGGGGGGATGAGCAGTTCTTC. Translation: CASSWGDEQFF.

This chain connects TRBV28 to TRBJ2-1; TRBD2 matches at 8 bases. The ends lost 0 bases at V and 2 bases at J; junction bases unmatched: 3. CDR1 and CDR2 from the germline V gene are MDHEN and SYDVKM. The CDR3 contains 16 residues. The DNA for the CDR3 is TGTGCCAGCAGTTTATGGGTGACTAGCGCCTACAATGAGCAGTTCTTC. Translating it yields CASSLWVTSAYNEQFF. Full variable domain (rest looked up from reference TRBV28 and TRBJ2-1): DVKVTQSSRYLVKRTGEKVFLECVQDMDHENMFWYRQDPGLGLRLIYFSYDVKMKEKGDIPEGYSVSREKKERFSLILESASTNQTSMYLCASSLWVTSAYNEQFFGPGTRLTVL.

This chain joins TRBV14 and TRBJ2-5, with TRBD2 matching over 8 bases. Germline loops: CDR1 SGHDN, CDR2 FVKESK. The trim removed 4 bases at V and 5 bases at J, leaving 15 bases unmatched. The CDR3 is made up of 17 amino acids. The CDR3 loop is CASSLGITGGPRETQYF. The DNA of the CDR3 is TGTGCCAGCAGCCTTGGGATAACGGGGGGGCCACGGGAGACCCAGTACTTC.

The gene calls are TRBV24-1 and TRBJ2-1; 10 bases fit TRBD2. V was pared by 0 bases and J by 4 bases, with 5 bases of the junction left unmatched. This CDR3 has 17 amino acids. CDR1 and CDR2 (germline): KGHDR, SFDVKD. CDR3 residues: CATSDLRPSGGYNEQFF. The CDR3 DNA reads as TGTGCCACCAGTGATTTGCGTCCTAGCGGGGGATACAATGAGCAGTTCTTC.

Only a few counts were recorded for this clonotype. V gene TRBV20-1 combines with J gene TRBJ1-2; 8 nucleotides line up with TRBD1. The CDR3 is 17 residues long. Trimming cost V 1 base and J 11 bases; bases outside gene matches: 21. Looked up from germline, CDR1 is DFQATT and CDR2 is SNEGSKA (reference sequence). CDR3 loop: CSARVGFTGQARPRYTF. CDR3 in DNA: TGCAGTGCTAGAGTAGGGTTTACGGGACAGGCAAGACCACGATACACCTTC.

This clonotype was counted between two and nine times. The V call is TRBV7-2, the J call TRBJ2-5; the D gene could be TRBD1 or TRBD2 (7 bases each). Trimming shortened V by 4 bases and J by 4 bases, and 16 bases separated the two germline ends. Germline CDR1 reads SGHTA; CDR2 reads FQGNSA. This CDR3 contains 15 residues. The CDR3 DNA sequence: TGTGCCAGCAGCTCCAGGGGGGGGTGGGGAGAGACCCAGTACTTC. Amino acids: CASSSRGGWGETQYF.

The chain links TRBV19 to TRBJ1-1; no clear D gene. V dropped 2 bases and J dropped 2 bases, with 6 bases sitting between them. Germline CDR1 LNHDA, CDR2 SQIVND (reference sequence). The CDR3 spans 13 residues. The CDR3 is CASSISINTEAFF. The CDR3 DNA sequence: TGTGCCAGTAGTATAAGTATCAACACTGAAGCTTTCTTT. Supplemented by reference TRBV19 and TRBJ1-1, the full variable domain reads DGGITQSPKYLFRKEGQNVTLSCEQNLNHDAMYWYRQDPGQGLRLIYYSQIVNDFQKGDIAEGYSVSREKKESFPLTVTSAQKNPTAFYLCASSISINTEAFFGQGTRLTVV.

Remarks on this clonotype: A junction end diverges from the germline sequence, so it may reflect a read error. This chain links TRBV28 with TRBJ2-1; 7 nucleotides agree with TRBD2. CDR3 length: 17 amino acids. Germline values: CDR1 MDHEN, CDR2 SYDVKM. The CDR3: CANSFDLGGATYNEQFF. As DNA, the CDR3 is TGTGCCAACAGTTTTGATTTGGGAGGGGCGACCTACAATGAGCAGTTCTTC. The full variable domain, in which reference TRBV28 and TRBJ2-1 provide the parts outside the CDR3, is DVKVTQSSRYLVKRTGEKVFLECVQDMDHENMFWYRQDPGLGLRLIYFSYDVKMKEKGDIPEGYSVSREKKERFSLILESASTNQTSMYLCANSFDLGGATYNEQFFGPGTRLTVL.

The chain is built from TRBV14 and TRBJ2-1; D possibly corresponds to TRBD2 (6 bases). Germline V gene sequence: CDR1 SGHDN, CDR2 FVKESK. The CDR3 extends over 13 amino acids. Trimming took 4 bases from V and 10 from J, leaving 14 bases between them. CDR3 coding DNA: TGTGCCAGCAGCCGAGTCCAAGGAGGGGAGCAGTTCTTC. Translated: CASSRVQGGEQFF.

This chain links TRBV28 with TRBJ1-1; D gene ambiguous. This CDR3 spans 12 amino acids. Germline-derived CDR1 and CDR2 are MDHEN and SYDVKM. V gave up 6 bases and J gave up 4 bases, with 9 bases separating them. The CDR3: CASRPPSTEAFF. The DNA for the CDR3 is TGTGCCAGCAGACCGCCGAGCACTGAAGCTTTCTTT. The full variable domain, with the rest looked up from reference TRBV28 and TRBJ1-1, is DVKVTQSSRYLVKRTGEKVFLECVQDMDHENMFWYRQDPGLGLRLIYFSYDVKMKEKGDIPEGYSVSREKKERFSLILESASTNQTSMYLCASRPPSTEAFFGQGTRLTVV.

V is TRBV7-9 and J is TRBJ2-2; TRBD2 matches at 11 bases. There are 17 residues in the CDR3. The germline CDR1 and CDR2 sequences are SEHNR and FQNEAQ (reference sequence). The junction had 9 bases not matched to a gene; V was cut back by 3 bases and J by 6 bases. This chain's CDR3 is CASSFGLAGGYPGELFF. Written as DNA, the CDR3 is TGTGCCAGCAGCTTTGGCCTAGCGGGGGGTTATCCCGGGGAGCTGTTTTTT.